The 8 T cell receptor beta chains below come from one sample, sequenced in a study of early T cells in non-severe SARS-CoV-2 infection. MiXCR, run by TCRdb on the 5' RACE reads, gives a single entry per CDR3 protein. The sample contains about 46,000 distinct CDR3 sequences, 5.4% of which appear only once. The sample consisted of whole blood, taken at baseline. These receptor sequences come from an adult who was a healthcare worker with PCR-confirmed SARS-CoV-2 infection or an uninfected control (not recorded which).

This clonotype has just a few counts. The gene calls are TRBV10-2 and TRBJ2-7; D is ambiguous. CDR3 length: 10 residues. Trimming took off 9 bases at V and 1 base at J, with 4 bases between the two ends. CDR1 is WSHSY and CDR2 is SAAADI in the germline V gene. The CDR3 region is CASKSYEQYF. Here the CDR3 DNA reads TGCGCCAGTAAATCCTACGAGCAGTACTTC.

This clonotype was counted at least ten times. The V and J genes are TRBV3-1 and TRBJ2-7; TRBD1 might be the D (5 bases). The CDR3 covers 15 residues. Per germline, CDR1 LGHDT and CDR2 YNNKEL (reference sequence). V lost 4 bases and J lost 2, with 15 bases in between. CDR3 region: CASSPQRTYPYEQYF. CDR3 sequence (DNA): TGTGCCAGCAGCCCCCAAAGGACATACCCCTACGAGCAGTACTTC.

Here the CDR3 DNA reads TGCAGCGTTGAAAAGGACGGTGAGCAGTTCTTC. Amino acid sequence: CSVEKDGEQFF. The chain uses TRBV29-1 and TRBJ2-1; D unresolved. Germline V lookup: CDR1 SQVTM, CDR2 ANQGSEA. Trimming removed 2 bases at V and 9 bases at J, with 8 bases between. CDR3 length equals 11 residues.

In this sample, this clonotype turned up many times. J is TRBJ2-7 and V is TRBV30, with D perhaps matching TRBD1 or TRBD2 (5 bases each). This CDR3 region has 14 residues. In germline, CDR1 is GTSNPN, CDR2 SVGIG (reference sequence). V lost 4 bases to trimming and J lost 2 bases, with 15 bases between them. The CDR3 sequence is CAWNRDPNTYEQYF. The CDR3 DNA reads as TGTGCCTGGAACCGGGACCCCAACACCTACGAGCAGTACTTC. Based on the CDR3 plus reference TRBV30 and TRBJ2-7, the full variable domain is SQTIHQWPATLVQPVGSPLSLECTVEGTSNPNLYWYRQAAGRGLQLLFYSVGIGQISSEVPQNLSASRPQDRQFILSSKKLLLSDSGFYLCAWNRDPNTYEQYFGPGTRLTVT.

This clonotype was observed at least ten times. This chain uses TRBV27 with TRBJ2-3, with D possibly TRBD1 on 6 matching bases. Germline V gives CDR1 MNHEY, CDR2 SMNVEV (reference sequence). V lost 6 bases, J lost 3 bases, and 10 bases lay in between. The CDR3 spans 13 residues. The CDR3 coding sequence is TGTGCCAGCAGACCAACAGGGACAGATACGCAGTATTTT. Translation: CASRPTGTDTQYF.

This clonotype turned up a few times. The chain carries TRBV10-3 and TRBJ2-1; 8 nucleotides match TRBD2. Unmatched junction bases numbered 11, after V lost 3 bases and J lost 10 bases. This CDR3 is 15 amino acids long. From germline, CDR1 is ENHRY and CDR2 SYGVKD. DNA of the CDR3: TGTGCCATCAGTGAAAGGACTAGCTCAACCGACGAGCAGTTCTTC. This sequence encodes CAISERTSSTDEQFF.

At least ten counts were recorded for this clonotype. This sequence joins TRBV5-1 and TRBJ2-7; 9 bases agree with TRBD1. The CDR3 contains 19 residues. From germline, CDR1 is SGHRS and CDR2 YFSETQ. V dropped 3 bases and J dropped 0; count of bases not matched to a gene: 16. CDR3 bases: TGCGCCAGCAGCTCAAGGACAGGGGCCGCGTCCCCCTCCTCCTACGAGCAGTACTTC. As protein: CASSSRTGAASPSSYEQYF.

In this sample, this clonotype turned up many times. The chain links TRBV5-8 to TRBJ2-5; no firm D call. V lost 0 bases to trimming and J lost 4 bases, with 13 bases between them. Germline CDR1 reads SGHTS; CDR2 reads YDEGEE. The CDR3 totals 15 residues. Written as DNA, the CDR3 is TGTGCCAGCAGCTTGGAAGGTAGACCCTCAGAGACCCAGTACTTC. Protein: CASSLEGRPSETQYF. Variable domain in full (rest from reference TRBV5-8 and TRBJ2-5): EAGVTQSPTHLIKTRGQQATLRCSPISGHTSVYWYQQALGLGLQFLLWYDEGEERNRGNFPPRFSGRQFPNYSSELNVNALELEDSALYLCASSLEGRPSETQYFGPGTRLLVL.